The 25 T cell receptor beta chains given below trace back to one sample, sequenced in a study of CD8 T cells in Susac syndrome. The authors reverse transcribed about 0.5 to 1 ug RNA with random hexamers. One entry per CDR3 protein, called by TCRdb with MiXCR from the immunoSEQ multiplex PCR reads. In the table there are about 150,000 distinct CDR3 sequences, roughly 95% of which are singletons. Sequenced material: CD4+ T cells from PBMCs. These receptors came from a human donor with Susac syndrome.

This chain uses TRBV20-1 with TRBJ2-3; 11 positions match TRBD2. Germline CDR1 is DFQATT and CDR2 is SNEGSKA (reference sequence). J gave up 2 bases and V 3 bases, and 4 bases lay outside the gene matches. CDR3 length equals 15 residues. CDR3 in amino acids: CSASDSGGATDTQYF. As DNA, the CDR3 is TGCAGTGCTAGCGATAGCGGGGGGGCCACAGATACGCAGTATTTT.

The rearrangement uses TRBV5-1 and TRBJ2-2; TRBD1 matches 7 bases. After removal of 6 bases from V and 0 bases from J, the junction contained 5 bases not matched to a gene. CDR1 SGHRS and CDR2 YFSETQ come from the germline V gene. The CDR3 contains 15 residues. This CDR3 reads CASKQGPANTGELFF. The CDR3 DNA sequence: TGCGCCAGCAAACAGGGGCCCGCGAACACCGGGGAGCTGTTTTTT.

The rearrangement links TRBV9 to TRBJ2-3, with unresolved D. V was clipped by 0 bases and J by 4 bases, with 9 bases between them. CDR3 length: 14 residues. Germline V CDR1 and CDR2: SGDLS, YYNGEE. The CDR3 DNA reads as TGTGCCAGCAGCGTAGTAGGGTTTTCAGATACGCAGTATTTT. The encoded protein is CASSVVGFSDTQYF. Using reference TRBV9 and TRBJ2-3 for the parts outside the CDR3, the full variable domain is DSGVTQTPKHLITATGQRVTLRCSPRSGDLSVYWYQQSLDQGLQFLIQYYNGEERAKGNILERFSAQQFPDLHSELNLSSLELGDSALYFCASSVVGFSDTQYFGPGTRLTVL.

This chain joins TRBV3-1 and TRBJ2-7; perhaps TRBD1 as D (6 bases). Germline lookup yields CDR1 LGHDT and CDR2 YNNKEL (reference sequence). V lost 0 bases to trimming and J lost 6 bases, with 12 bases between them. The length of the CDR3 is 14 residues. The CDR3 nucleotides read TGTGCCAGCAGCCAAGATAACAGGGTGTCCGAGCAGTACTTC. Translation: CASSQDNRVSEQYF.

The V and J genes are TRBV29-1 and TRBJ1-4; no firm D call. This CDR3 comprises 12 residues. Germline lookup yields CDR1 SQVTM and CDR2 ANQGSEA. V lost 7 bases and J lost 0, with 6 bases in between. CDR3: CSAGSTNEKLFF. The CDR3 nucleotides read TGCAGCGCGGGATCAACTAATGAAAAACTGTTTTTT.

This clonotype appeared a single time. The gene calls are TRBV1 and TRBJ2-2; the listed D gene, TRBD2, was not tested against the DNA. TRBV1 is described as a pseudogene. The CDR3 is 19 amino acids. Written as DNA, the CDR3 is TGCACCAGCAGCGCAAGGTTCCCTAGCGGGGGGTGCAGGACCGGGGAGCTGTTTTTT. It encodes CTSSARFPSGGCRTGELFF.

The rearrangement uses TRBV3-1 and TRBJ2-2, with D possibly TRBD1 on 5 matching bases. V shed 7 bases and J shed 5 bases, with 14 bases lying between them. CDR1 LGHDT and CDR2 YNNKEL come from the germline V gene (reference sequence). CDR3 length: 14 residues. For the CDR3, the DNA is TGTGCCAGCACCCCTATAAGGGGTACCGGGGAGCTGTTTTTT. The encoded protein is CASTPIRGTGELFF.

The chain recombines TRBV20-1 with TRBJ2-3; TRBD2 agrees at 7 bases. Looked up from germline, CDR1 is DFQATT and CDR2 is SNEGSKA (reference sequence). The CDR3 is 16 amino acids. Trimming removed 6 bases from V and 2 bases from J; junction bases left unmatched: 14. CDR3: CSALNGQRGFTDTQYF. The CDR3 DNA reads TGCAGTGCCCTTAACGGCCAGCGGGGATTCACAGATACGCAGTATTTT.

The chain recombines TRBV25-1 with TRBJ2-1; 7 positions agree with TRBD1. V gave up 9 bases and J gave up 3 bases; unmatched junction bases: 5. Germline assignment: CDR1 MGHDK and CDR2 SYGVNS. The CDR3 has 13 residues. DNA for the CDR3: TGTGCCAGTGGGACAGATTACTACAATGAGCAGTTCTTC. The encoded protein is CASGTDYYNEQFF. The full variable domain, completed using reference TRBV25-1 and TRBJ2-1, is EADIYQTPRYLVIGTGKKITLECSQTMGHDKMYWYQQDPGMELHLIHYSYGVNSTEKGDLSSESTVSRIRTEHFPLTLESARPSHTSQYLCASGTDYYNEQFFGPGTRLTVL.

This chain links TRBV4-1 with TRBJ2-7; TRBD1 or TRBD2 may be the D gene (6 bases each). From germline, CDR1 is MGHRA and CDR2 YSYEKL. The length of the CDR3 is 17 residues. V shed 1 base and J shed 0 bases, with 16 bases lying between them. This CDR3 is CASSQGGGTIRSYEQYF. DNA for the CDR3: TGCGCCAGCAGCCAAGGAGGGGGGACAATACGCTCCTACGAGCAGTACTTC.

The chain links TRBV29-1 to TRBJ2-1, with a tentative D call TRBD2 (5 bases). The CDR3 extends over 11 amino acids. Per germline, CDR1 SQVTM and CDR2 ANQGSEA. Trimming cost V 3 bases and J 10 bases, with 10 bases left between them. DNA for the CDR3: TGCAGCGTTGATCGGGAACCCGAGCAGTTCTTC. Residues: CSVDREPEQFF.

This sequence joins TRBV12-3 or TRBV12-4 and TRBJ2-1; TRBD1 matches 7 bases. V trimming: 6 bases; J trimming: 5 bases; junction bases outside the gene matches: 4. The CDR3 has 13 amino acids. As DNA, the CDR3 is TGTGCCAGCAGAGAGGGGGCTAACAATGAGCAGTTCTTC. Translation: CASREGANNEQFF.

The chain uses TRBV3-1 and TRBJ2-5; D possibly uses TRBD1 or TRBD2 (5 bases each). This CDR3 has 16 amino acids. Deletions cut 4 bases from V and 6 bases from J, with 21 bases between. Germline-derived CDR1 and CDR2 are LGHDT and YNNKEL (reference sequence). DNA of the CDR3: TGTGCCAGCAGCCTTTACCGGGACCGCGCGCGTCAGACCCAGTACTTC. This gives the protein CASSLYRDRARQTQYF.

The V gene is TRBV7-9, the J gene TRBJ2-3, with 7 bases matching TRBD2. The germline V gene has CDR1 SEHNR and CDR2 FQNEAQ (reference sequence). The J segment lost 2 bases and the V segment lost 5 bases, leaving 10 bases of the junction unmatched. The CDR3 is made up of 16 amino acids. The CDR3 DNA follows: TGTGCCAGCAGCCAGCTGAGCGGGGCGTACACAGATACGCAGTATTTT. This translates into CASSQLSGAYTDTQYF.

This clonotype was observed a single time. The chain links TRBV9 to TRBJ2-2; a possible D gene is TRBD1 (5 bases). Germline-derived CDR1 and CDR2 are SGDLS and YYNGEE. This CDR3 region has 17 residues. V was pared by 4 bases and J by 6 bases, with 22 bases between. The CDR3 sequence: CASSFGLGAVRAGELFF. The CDR3 DNA sequence: TGTGCCAGCAGCTTCGGGCTAGGGGCCGTCAGGGCCGGGGAGCTGTTTTTT. Supplemented by reference TRBV9 and TRBJ2-2, the full variable domain reads DSGVTQTPKHLITATGQRVTLRCSPRSGDLSVYWYQQSLDQGLQFLIQYYNGEERAKGNILERFSAQQFPDLHSELNLSSLELGDSALYFCASSFGLGAVRAGELFFGEGSRLTVL.

The chain uses TRBV20-1 and TRBJ1-1, with TRBD1 as a possible D gene (6 bases). CDR3 size: 15 residues. The V gene lost 1 base and the J gene lost 1 base, with 13 bases spanning the gap. CDR1 DFQATT and CDR2 SNEGSKA come from the germline V gene (reference sequence). The CDR3 protein is CSARGPAGENTEAFF. The CDR3 DNA sequence: TGCAGTGCTAGAGGACCGGCAGGGGAGAACACTGAAGCTTTCTTT.

The chain has TRBV9 and TRBJ1-2, with D perhaps TRBD1 (5 bases). Germline CDR1 and CDR2: SGDLS and YYNGEE. The CDR3 totals 15 residues. Deletions cut 3 bases from V and 0 bases from J, with 12 bases between. DNA of the CDR3: TGTGCCAGCAGCGCGGGACCCGGAGCTAACTATGGCTACACCTTC. Translated, it gives CASSAGPGANYGYTF.

The CDR3 region is CSVDASRSQWGQFF. In nucleotides, the CDR3 is TGCAGCGTTGATGCTTCCCGCTCTCAGTGGGGACAGTTCTTC. V usage is TRBV29-1 and J usage is TRBJ2-1; no firm D call. The CDR3 has 14 residues. CDR1 is SQVTM, CDR2 ANQGSEA, per germline. The germline V and J ends were trimmed by 3 bases and 13 bases, with 22 bases remaining between them.

The V gene is TRBV2, the J gene TRBJ1-6, with D possibly TRBD1 on 5 matching bases. This CDR3 comprises 14 residues. V lost 6 bases and J 9 bases, leaving 15 bases between the germline ends. In germline, CDR1 is SNHLY, CDR2 FYNNEI. CDR3 in amino acids: CASRTRTGGSPLHF. Written as DNA, the CDR3 is TGTGCCAGCAGGACCCGGACGGGGGGTTCACCCCTCCACTTT.

This chain links TRBV18 with TRBJ2-7; 12 bases match TRBD1. The CDR3 is 17 residues long. The germline V gene encodes CDR1 KGHSH and CDR2 LQKENI. The trim removed 4 bases at V and 6 bases at J, leaving 13 bases unmatched. CDR3 in amino acids: CASSLTQAGTGGGEQYF. The DNA for the CDR3 is TGTGCCAGCTCACTCACACAGGCCGGGACAGGGGGCGGCGAGCAGTACTTC.

The genes are TRBV6-2 or TRBV6-3 and TRBJ2-7; D perhaps matches TRBD2 (5 bases). Trimming stripped 2 bases from V and 1 base from J, with 12 bases between. This CDR3 is built from 15 residues. Germline CDR1 is MNHEY and CDR2 is SVGEGT. CDR3 loop: CASSYGLPPSYEQYF. In nucleotides, the CDR3 is TGTGCCAGCAGTTACGGACTCCCGCCATCCTACGAGCAGTACTTC.

This chain uses TRBV19 with TRBJ2-5; D gene uncertain. Germline CDR1 reads LNHDA; CDR2 reads SQIVND (reference sequence). V shed 3 bases and J shed 5 bases, with 7 bases lying between them. The length of the CDR3 is 12 residues. CDR3 DNA sequence: TGTGCCAGTAGTATGGTCGGGGAGACCCAGTACTTC. Amino acids: CASSMVGETQYF.

The chain has TRBV20-1 and TRBJ1-6; D is undetermined. The CDR3 extends over 17 amino acids. CDR1 is DFQATT, CDR2 SNEGSKA, per germline (reference sequence). V lost 3 bases, J lost 2 bases, and 17 bases lay in between. The CDR3 region has the DNA TGCAGTGCTAGTCCCCGGACCCAAGGACCCTATAATTCACCCCTCCACTTT. Translated, it gives CSASPRTQGPYNSPLHF.

The J gene is TRBJ2-5, the V gene TRBV3-1; TRBD2 might be the D (6 bases). Germline V gene lookup returns CDR1 LGHDT and CDR2 YNNKEL (reference sequence). The CDR3 contains 16 residues. The V and J ends lost 2 bases and 4 bases respectively, with 17 bases between them. The DNA of the CDR3 is TGTGCCAGCAGCCAAACCCCTCGAGGAGGGCGAGAGACCCAGTACTTC. Its protein is CASSQTPRGGRETQYF.

The CDR3 protein is CASSQGQGTSPLHF. CDR3 DNA: TGTGCCAGCAGCCAAGGACAGGGGACCTCACCCCTCCACTTT. V gene TRBV3-1 combines with J gene TRBJ1-6, with 8 bases fitting TRBD1. The V and J ends lost 1 base and 10 bases, in that order; junction bases with no gene match: 3. This CDR3 is built from 14 residues. CDR1 LGHDT and CDR2 YNNKEL come from the germline V gene (reference sequence). Full variable domain (rest looked up from reference TRBV3-1 and TRBJ1-6): DTAVSQTPKYLVTQMGNDKSIKCEQNLGHDTMYWYKQDSKKFLKIMFSYNNKELIINETVPNRFSPKSPDKAHLNLHINSLELGDSAVYFCASSQGQGTSPLHFGNGTRLTVT.